Following are 25 T cell receptor beta chains from one sample sequenced in a study of cytomegalovirus exposure and HLA in healthy donors. It was with 60 Vbeta and 13 Jbeta primers that the PCR ran. Produced via immunoSEQ multiplex PCR; TCRdb's table is partial and in-frame only. The sample has 150,000 to 200,000 clones, and its top ten clones hold over 1%. Sample: PBMCs. The source of these receptors is a woman aged 55-69 years in good health and CMV-seronegative.

This chain links TRBV5-4 with TRBJ2-3; TRBD1 might be the D (6 bases). There are 14 residues in the CDR3. Germline CDR1 SGHNT, CDR2 YYREEE (reference sequence). The germline V and J ends were trimmed by 4 bases and 0 bases, with 9 bases remaining between them. The CDR3 sequence is CASSPTGSTDTQYF. CDR3 in DNA: TGTGCCAGCAGCCCTACAGGGAGCACAGATACGCAGTATTTT.

V is TRBV9 and J is TRBJ2-7; 9 positions agree with TRBD2. Germline values: CDR1 SGDLS, CDR2 YYNGEE. The CDR3 has 14 residues. V gave up 0 bases and J gave up 9 bases; unmatched junction bases: 7. The CDR3 reads CASSVAAGGPGQYF. The CDR3 nucleotides read TGTGCCAGCAGCGTAGCGGCGGGGGGGCCTGGGCAGTACTTC.

This chain uses TRBV2 with TRBJ1-2, with 7 bases aligning to TRBD1. The CDR3 consists of 15 residues. J gave up 8 bases and V 0 bases, and 9 bases lay outside the gene matches. The V gene's germline CDR1 is SNHLY and CDR2 FYNNEI. CDR3 DNA sequence: TGTGCCAGCAGTGAAGCACCGACAGGGAAAGGAGGCTACACCTTC. Translation gives CASSEAPTGKGGYTF.

The chain combines TRBV6-1 with TRBJ1-1; 8 bases are a match to TRBD1. V was pared by 6 bases and J by 5 bases, with 5 bases of the junction left unmatched. Germline assignment: CDR1 MNHNS and CDR2 SASEGT. There are 13 residues in the CDR3. The CDR3 DNA sequence: TGTGCCAGCAGGGTGGACAGGGATACTGAAGCTTTCTTT. This codes for CASRVDRDTEAFF.

The chain links TRBV2 to TRBJ2-7; D uncertain. This CDR3 has 11 residues. With 6 bases removed from V and 0 bases from J, the gap between germline ends came to 3 bases. The germline V gene encodes CDR1 SNHLY and CDR2 FYNNEI. The CDR3 reads CASRYSYEQYF. The CDR3 nucleotides are TGTGCCAGCAGGTACTCCTACGAGCAGTACTTC.

The J gene is TRBJ2-2, the V gene TRBV5-1, with TRBD1 as a possible D gene (6 bases). The CDR3 has 15 amino acids. The V gene lost 0 bases and the J gene lost 6 bases, with 12 bases spanning the gap. Germline CDR1 is SGHRS and CDR2 is YFSETQ. This chain's CDR3 is CASSLETGSAGELFF. CDR3 in DNA: TGCGCCAGCAGCTTGGAGACAGGTTCGGCCGGGGAGCTGTTTTTT.

The chain combines TRBV21-1 with TRBJ2-7; the table's TRBD2 call for D was not verified on the DNA. TRBV21-1 is a known pseudogene. There are 16 residues in the CDR3. The CDR3 bases are TGTGCCAGCAGCTCTCGGACTAGCGGGAGGCGGTACGAGCAGTACTTC. It yields the protein CASSSRTSGRRYEQYF.

The chain is built from TRBV18 and TRBJ2-3; D is uncertain. The CDR3 contains 14 residues. Germline V lookup: CDR1 KGHSH, CDR2 LQKENI. Trimming took off 3 bases at V and 2 bases at J, with 9 bases between the two ends. CDR3 region: CASSPPTLTDTQYF. CDR3 DNA sequence: TGTGCCAGCTCACCCCCGACACTCACAGATACGCAGTATTTT.

The DNA for the CDR3 is TGTGCCATCAACCCCGGAGAACAAGCTGGAAACACCATATATTTT. Its protein is CAINPGEQAGNTIYF. The chain links TRBV10-3 to TRBJ1-3; D not resolved. Germline loops: CDR1 ENHRY, CDR2 SYGVKD. The CDR3 contains 15 residues. Trimming stripped 7 bases from V and 2 bases from J, with 15 bases between.

J is TRBJ1-6 and V is TRBV6-5, with D uncertain. CDR1 is MNHEY, CDR2 SVGAGI, per germline. The CDR3 totals 16 residues. The V and J ends lost 4 bases and 7 bases respectively, with 17 bases between them. CDR3 region: CASSLSGSARNSPLHF. Here the CDR3 DNA reads TGTGCCAGCAGTTTGTCGGGGAGTGCGCGGAATTCACCCCTCCACTTT.

The chain employs TRBV5-1 and TRBJ2-2; D unresolved. Germline loops: CDR1 SGHRS, CDR2 YFSETQ. The CDR3 consists of 16 residues. V lost 0 bases and J 0 bases, leaving 9 bases between the germline ends. The CDR3 here is CASSLAARPNTGELFF. In nucleotides, the CDR3 is TGCGCCAGCAGCTTGGCCGCGAGGCCGAACACCGGGGAGCTGTTTTTT. Full variable domain (rest looked up from reference TRBV5-1 and TRBJ2-2): KAGVTQTPRYLIKTRGQQVTLSCSPISGHRSVSWYQQTPGQGLQFLFEYFSETQRNKGNFPGRFSGRQFSNSRSEMNVSTLELGDSALYLCASSLAARPNTGELFFGEGSRLTVL.

CDR3 in DNA: TGTGCCAGCAGCTTAGTGACAGGGGATTTAGGCTACACCTTC. It is translated as CASSLVTGDLGYTF. The rearrangement uses TRBV7-8 and TRBJ1-2; 8 bases align to TRBD1. CDR1 and CDR2 from the germline V gene are SGHVS and FQNEAQ. Trimming at V came to 1 base and at J to 8 bases, leaving 6 bases not matched to a gene. The CDR3 runs to 14 residues. The full variable domain, with the rest looked up from reference TRBV7-8 and TRBJ1-2, is GAGVSQSPRYKVAKRGQDVALRCDPISGHVSLFWYQQALGQGPEFLTYFQNEAQLDKSGLPSDRFFAERPEGSVSTLKIQRTQQEDSAVYLCASSLVTGDLGYTFGSGTRLTVV.

The chain carries TRBV7-9 and TRBJ1-1; D is possibly TRBD1 (5 bases). CDR3 length: 15 residues. From germline, CDR1 is SEHNR and CDR2 FQNEAQ (reference sequence). Trimming cost V 0 bases and J 7 bases, with 15 bases left between them. CDR3 coding DNA: TGTGCCAGCAGCTTAGCGTATCAGGGTAGAAATGAAGCTTTCTTT. This codes for CASSLAYQGRNEAFF.

The chain is built from TRBV10-3 and TRBJ2-1, with TRBD2 matching over 7 bases. V lost 11 bases, J lost 4 bases, and 17 bases stayed unmatched. Germline V gene sequence: CDR1 ENHRY, CDR2 SYGVKD. The CDR3 runs to 16 residues. In DNA, the CDR3 is TGTGCCGAGGAAGCGGGGCTAGCAAGGTTATACAATGAGCAGTTCTTC. Its translation: CAEEAGLARLYNEQFF.

V is TRBV5-4 and J is TRBJ2-7; 8 nucleotides match TRBD2. The trim removed 4 bases at V and 1 base at J, leaving 13 bases unmatched. Germline V gene lookup returns CDR1 SGHNT and CDR2 YYREEE (reference sequence). The CDR3 extends over 17 amino acids. The CDR3 here is CASSQPRGRGASYEQYF. The CDR3 bases are TGTGCCAGCAGCCAACCGCGGGGGCGGGGGGCTTCCTACGAGCAGTACTTC.

Comment on this clone: At the DNA level, this CDR3 is encoded by other sequences in the same sample as well. The rearrangement links TRBV5-1 to TRBJ1-4; D is uncertain. Germline CDR1 and CDR2: SGHRS and YFSETQ. Trimming removed 1 base at V and 4 bases at J, with 5 bases between. There are 13 residues in the CDR3. The CDR3: CASSLQDNEKLFF. The CDR3 DNA reads as TGCGCCAGCAGCTTGCAGGATAATGAAAAACTGTTTTTT.

The chain recombines TRBV6-5 with TRBJ2-1, with no clear D. Trimming took off 7 bases at V and 0 bases at J, with 13 bases between the two ends. CDR1 MNHEY and CDR2 SVGAGI come from the germline V gene. The CDR3 consists of 15 residues. The CDR3 here is CASKSDFSSYNEQFF. As DNA, the CDR3 is TGTGCCAGCAAGAGTGACTTCAGCTCCTACAATGAGCAGTTCTTC.

This chain links TRBV29-1 with TRBJ1-1; 8 bases are shared with TRBD1. With V trimmed by 1 base and J by 4 bases, 5 bases remained unmatched. The CDR3 runs 14 residues. The V gene's germline CDR1 is SQVTM and CDR2 ANQGSEA. Here the CDR3 DNA reads TGCAGCGTTGAAGGCGGGACAGGCGGCACTGAAGCTTTCTTT. Protein product: CSVEGGTGGTEAFF.

V is TRBV5-1 and J is TRBJ2-2; D may be TRBD2 (6 bases). The V gene lost 5 bases and the J gene lost 1 base, with 15 bases spanning the gap. The CDR3 sequence is 16 residues long. The V gene's germline CDR1 is SGHRS and CDR2 YFSETQ. CDR3 nucleotide sequence: TGCGCCAGCAGTTATAGCGGCGGAGGGAACACCGGGGAGCTGTTTTTT. Translating gives CASSYSGGGNTGELFF.

The chain carries TRBV23-1 and TRBJ1-6; D is undetermined. TRBV23-1 is labeled an ORF, and its function is uncertain. Deletions cut 8 bases from V and 11 bases from J, with 7 bases between. The CDR3 is made up of 10 amino acids. The CDR3 spells CASGGTPLHF. The CDR3 bases are TGCGCCAGCGGAGGAACACCCCTCCACTTT.

The CDR3 region has the DNA TGTGCCAGCAGGATGGGGACTATCAGCTCCTACGAGCAGTACTTC. This gives the protein CASRMGTISSYEQYF. The chain uses TRBV27 and TRBJ2-7, with 7 bases identical to TRBD2. V gave up 6 bases and J gave up 0 bases; unmatched junction bases: 8. Looked up from germline, CDR1 is MNHEY and CDR2 is SMNVEV (reference sequence). CDR3 length equals 15 residues.

The CDR3 DNA sequence: TGTGCCAGCAGTGCACAAAGCTCTGGAAACACCATATATTTT. Protein product: CASSAQSSGNTIYF. This chain links TRBV2 with TRBJ1-3; D not certain. Looked up from germline, CDR1 is SNHLY and CDR2 is FYNNEI. Deletions cut 4 bases from V and 0 bases from J, with 7 bases between. The CDR3 covers 14 residues.

CDR3 loop: CALEGLWGGNTIYF. As DNA, the CDR3 is TGTGCCCTGGAGGGCCTCTGGGGGGGAAACACCATATATTTT. This chain joins TRBV30 and TRBJ1-3, with D tentatively TRBD1 (5 bases). Trimming cost V 8 bases and J 4 bases, with 18 bases left between them. CDR1 is GTSNPN, CDR2 SVGIG, per germline (reference sequence). CDR3 length equals 14 residues.

V is TRBV9 and J is TRBJ2-3; D is uncertain. V dropped 2 bases and J dropped 4 bases, with 11 bases sitting between them. This CDR3 has 14 residues. Germline V gene data show CDR1 as SGDLS and CDR2 as YYNGEE. For the CDR3, the DNA is TGTGCCAGCAGCGTTGGGCAATCCCCAGATACGCAGTATTTT. Its protein product is CASSVGQSPDTQYF.

This chain links TRBV5-1 with TRBJ1-1; D perhaps matches TRBD1 (6 bases). V was shortened by 2 bases and J by 0 bases, with 11 bases between the two germline ends. Looked up from germline, CDR1 is SGHRS and CDR2 is YFSETQ. This CDR3 has 15 amino acids. CDR3 in amino acids: CASSFDRTVNTEAFF. CDR3 nucleotides: TGCGCCAGCAGCTTTGACAGGACAGTGAACACTGAAGCTTTCTTT.